This T cell receptor (beta chain) was documented in a study of identical twins. Findings of the study overall: Reduced insertions were recorded for abundant cord blood beta clonotypes, with no such pattern in memory repertoires.

Each CDR3 protein is one row after TCRdb ran MiXCR on the 5' RACE reads. Altogether around 250,000 distinct CDR3 sequences are present, roughly 12% being singletons, with the ten largest covering around 4%. V was cut by 2 bases and J by 4 bases, with 11 bases left in between. This CDR3 comprises 15 residues. Per the germline V gene, CDR1 is LGHDT and CDR2 is YNNKEL (reference sequence). To note about this clonotype: Its antigen remains unknown.

In addition, the sample was reused for a study of yellow fever vaccine responses in identical twins.

The sample consisted of memory (CD45RO+) T cells sorted from blood. V is TRBV3-1 and J is TRBJ1-4, with D tentatively TRBD1 (5 bases). The TCR sequence derives from a woman under 30 in good health. As DNA, the CDR3 is TGTGCCAGCAGCCAAACACCGGGACGTAATGAAAAACTGTTTTTT. Translated: CASSQTPGRNEKLFF.